The rows below give T cell receptor beta chains drawn from one sample of a study of blood T cell repertoires in COVID-19. The data were produced by immunoSEQ multiplex PCR, yet TCRdb's version contains in-frame clones alone and is incomplete. The table shows approximately 89,000 clones, with 75% to 85% occurring only once. Source material: peripheral blood. The receptor source for this set is a man in his 70s with acute or convalescent COVID-19. Both conserved end residues are part of each CDR3. D genes are given only for firm matches. Clone size appears in some rows only: once, few, many, or a class for an expanded clone.

j_call	v_call	clone_size	d_call	cdr3_aa	cdr3_nt
TRBJ2-2	TRBV4-2	-	-	CASSQTSTGELFF	TGTGCCAGCAGCCAGACTAGCACCGGGGAGCTGTTTTTT
TRBJ1-4	TRBV9	-	TRBD1	CASSVGGTGNEKLFF	TGTGCCAGCAGCGTAGGGGGGACAGGAAATGAAAAACTGTTTTTT
TRBJ1-3	TRBV19	-	-	CASSPRTRSGNTIYF	TGTGCCAGTAGTCCACGAACGAGATCCGGAAACACCATATATTTT
TRBJ2-1	TRBV6-5	once	TRBD2	CASSYRLAGGFNEQFF	TGTGCCAGCAGTTACCGACTAGCGGGAGGGTTCAATGAGCAGTTCTTC
TRBJ2-3	TRBV5-6	-	TRBD1	CASSQDRLFYF	TGTGCCAGCAGCCAGGACAGGCTCTTCTATTTT
TRBJ2-6	TRBV27	few	-	CASSFGYTGGPSGANVLTF	TGTGCCAGCAGTTTTGGGTATACAGGTGGGCCCTCTGGGGCCAACGTCCTGACTTTC
TRBJ2-1	TRBV5-1	few	TRBD1	CASSLFRTGGFEQFF	TGCGCCAGCAGCTTGTTTCGGACAGGGGGCTTTGAGCAGTTCTTC
TRBJ2-5	TRBV4-3	-	TRBD2	CASSLEFRDYGETQYF	TGCGCCAGCAGCCTCGAATTCCGGGACTACGGAGAGACCCAGTACTTC
TRBJ1-1	TRBV18	-	-	CASSPRGDTEAFF	TGTGCCAGCTCACCTCGAGGAGACACTGAAGCTTTCTTT
TRBJ1-4	TRBV28	-	-	CASSLLGGNEKLFF	TGTGCCAGCAGTTTATTGGGGGGTAATGAAAAACTGTTTTTT
TRBJ1-1	TRBV29-1	once	-	CSVPGPRGTEAFF	TGCAGCGTCCCTGGCCCTCGGGGCACTGAAGCTTTCTTT
TRBJ1-2	TRBV7-8	-	-	CASSLGWQGGYGYTF	TGTGCCAGCAGCTTAGGTTGGCAGGGCGGCTATGGCTACACCTTC
TRBJ2-7	TRBV4-3	few	-	CASSQVRGQNYEQYF	TGCGCCAGCAGCCAGGTGCGGGGCCAGAACTACGAGCAGTACTTC
TRBJ1-5	TRBV2	few	TRBD1	CASKGQVGTQPQHF	TGTGCCAGTAAGGGACAGGTGGGGACTCAGCCCCAGCATTTT
TRBJ2-1	TRBV11-2	few	TRBD2	CASSFLLAGTNEQFF	TGTGCCAGCAGCTTCCTACTAGCGGGAACCAATGAGCAGTTCTTC
TRBJ2-7	TRBV5-1	-	-	CASSPQTGSYEQYF	TGCGCCAGCAGCCCGCAGACGGGCTCCTACGAGCAGTACTTC
TRBJ1-1	TRBV5-4	-	-	CASSRLEGRRLNTEAFF	TGTGCCAGCAGCCGACTTGAGGGTCGGAGGTTGAACACTGAAGCTTTCTTT
TRBJ1-6	TRBV27	few	-	CASSLMAGGRSPLHF	TGTGCCAGCAGTTTAATGGCGGGGGGCAGGTCACCCCTCCACTTT
TRBJ2-7	TRBV28	many	TRBD2	CASKRGLLYYEQYF	TGTGCCAGCAAAAGGGGACTACTGTACTACGAGCAGTACTTC
TRBJ2-7	TRBV19	-	-	CASSLSSGPYEQYF	TGTGCCAGTAGTCTCTCCTCGGGTCCCTACGAGCAGTACTTC
TRBJ1-1	TRBV11-2	-	-	CASSLSWQNTEAFF	TGTGCCAGCAGCTTAAGTTGGCAGAACACTGAAGCTTTCTTT
TRBJ2-3	TRBV18	once	-	CASSPSARGEDTQYF	TGTGCCAGCTCACCGTCCGCCAGGGGAGAAGATACGCAGTATTTT
TRBJ2-7	TRBV6-1	-	TRBD1	CASSEPGTGSYEQYF	TGTGCCAGCAGTGAACCCGGGACAGGGTCGTACGAGCAGTACTTC
TRBJ1-1	TRBV12-3/TRBV12-4	few	-	CASSPRQNTEAFF	TGTGCCAGCAGTCCGAGACAGAACACTGAAGCTTTCTTT